These 29 T cell receptor beta chains share one sample of origin, sequenced in a study of cytomegalovirus exposure and HLA in healthy donors. The PCR made use of 60 Vbeta and 13 Jbeta primers. Libraries were prepared by immunoSEQ multiplex PCR; TCRdb keeps only in-frame clonotypes and omits some of them. The sample carries 80,000 to 100,000 clones, approximately 71% recorded once. Material: PBMCs. These receptors came from a woman aged 18-29 years in good health and CMV-seropositive.

V usage is TRBV7-9 and J usage is TRBJ1-2, with D perhaps TRBD1 (6 bases). The CDR3 runs to 15 residues. The V and J ends lost 3 bases and 1 base respectively, with 12 bases between them. Germline V CDR1 and CDR2: SEHNR, FQNEAQ (reference sequence). For the CDR3, the DNA is TGTGCCAGCAGCTTGAGGGACATCTTTAACTATGGCTACACCTTC. Protein: CASSLRDIFNYGYTF.

The V gene is TRBV4-1, the J gene TRBJ1-1, with a possible D match to TRBD1 (6 bases). This CDR3 has 14 amino acids. The V gene's germline CDR1 is MGHRA and CDR2 YSYEKL. V lost 2 bases and J lost 11, with 18 bases in between. The chain's CDR3 is CASSQPRQATDAFF. CDR3 DNA sequence: TGCGCCAGCAGCCAACCCAGACAGGCCACCGACGCTTTCTTT.

This clone was detected only a few times. The chain employs TRBV6-4 and TRBJ2-7, with D tentatively TRBD1 (5 bases). Germline CDR1 is MRHNA and CDR2 is SNTAGT. V was pared by 10 bases and J by 2 bases, with 18 bases between. The CDR3 extends over 14 amino acids. The CDR3: CANIRGRPTYEQYF. The CDR3 region has the DNA TGTGCCAACATAAGGGGCAGGCCGACCTACGAGCAGTACTTC.

This clone was seen a single time. The chain combines TRBV5-1 with TRBJ2-2; 13 nucleotides match TRBD2. Germline CDR1 SGHRS, CDR2 YFSETQ. Trimming removed 7 bases from V and 8 bases from J; junction bases left unmatched: 8. CDR3 length equals 15 residues. CDR3 DNA: TGCGCCAGCGGTGGACTAGCGGGAGAGGCGGGGGAGCTGTTTTTT. Amino acid sequence: CASGGLAGEAGELFF.

The count of this clone is one. The V call is TRBV28, the J call TRBJ2-7; 11 bases fit TRBD2. The CDR3 loop spans 19 amino acids. Germline CDR1 is MDHEN and CDR2 is SYDVKM. The V gene end was trimmed by 6 bases and the J gene end by 1 base; junction bases not matched to a gene: 17. CDR3 protein: CASRNGLAGGRRASYEQYF. Here the CDR3 DNA reads TGTGCCAGCAGAAATGGACTAGCGGGTGGCCGGAGGGCGTCCTACGAGCAGTACTTC.

The genes are TRBV7-2 and TRBJ2-3; 9 bases match TRBD2. Germline CDR1 reads SGHTA; CDR2 reads FQGNSA. This CDR3 is built from 14 residues. After removal of 7 bases from V and 4 bases from J, the junction contained 6 bases not matched to a gene. For the CDR3, the DNA is TGTGCCAGCAAAATTAGCGGGGGATCAGATACGCAGTATTTT. Amino acids: CASKISGGSDTQYF.

The rearrangement uses TRBV19 and TRBJ2-3; 15 bases align to TRBD2. CDR3 length: 16 residues. Looked up from germline, CDR1 is LNHDA and CDR2 is SQIVND (reference sequence). The ends lost 7 bases at V and 4 bases at J; junction bases unmatched: 6. CDR3 DNA: TGTGCCAGTACCCTAGGACTAGCGGGGGGGCCAGATACGCAGTATTTT. Translating gives CASTLGLAGGPDTQYF.

The V call is TRBV7-2, the J call TRBJ2-7, with TRBD2 identical over 7 bases. V lost 1 base, J lost 0 bases, and 0 bases stayed unmatched. The CDR3 extends over 14 amino acids. Germline values: CDR1 SGHTA, CDR2 FQGNSA. CDR3 coding DNA: TGTGCCAGCAGCTTAGGGGGGGGCTCCTACGAGCAGTACTTC. Protein: CASSLGGGSYEQYF.

This clone was seen a few times. V gene TRBV5-1 combines with J gene TRBJ2-5, with D tentatively TRBD2 (6 bases). The CDR3 has 14 amino acids. Germline CDR1 SGHRS, CDR2 YFSETQ. V dropped 2 bases and J dropped 7 bases, with 15 bases sitting between them. As DNA, the CDR3 is TGCGCCAGCAGCTTAGGTACCGTCGGGGGGACCCAGTACTTC. Translated, it gives CASSLGTVGGTQYF.

The V gene is TRBV7-3, the J gene TRBJ2-2; D possibly corresponds to TRBD2 (5 bases). The CDR3 consists of 15 residues. Germline V lookup: CDR1 SGHTA, CDR2 FQGTGA. V was pared by 2 bases and J by 3 bases, with 10 bases between. The CDR3 DNA follows: TGTGCCAGCAGCTTATCCAGCGGATACACCGGGGAGCTGTTTTTT. This encodes CASSLSSGYTGELFF.

CDR3 residues: CASSSGTGSAEQYF. DNA of the CDR3: TGTGCCAGCAGTTCCGGGACAGGGAGTGCCGAGCAGTACTTC. This chain links TRBV6-5 with TRBJ2-5; 9 bases map to TRBD1. The better agreement between TRBJ2-7 and the DNA end casts doubt on the J call. Germline V gene data show CDR1 as MNHEY and CDR2 as SVGAGI. This CDR3 has 14 amino acids.

The chain carries TRBV19 and TRBJ1-2; TRBD1 might be the D (6 bases). The CDR3 has 15 residues. Trimming removed 10 bases at V and 2 bases at J, with 20 bases between. Germline values: CDR1 LNHDA, CDR2 SQIVND (reference sequence). The CDR3 nucleotides read TGTGCCACCCACCAACAGGGCTTGGGCAACTATGGCTACACCTTC. Its translation: CATHQQGLGNYGYTF.

The rearrangement joins TRBV9 to TRBJ2-2; possibly TRBD1 for D (5 bases). Germline V gene data show CDR1 as SGDLS and CDR2 as YYNGEE. This CDR3 contains 14 residues. Trimming pared 3 bases from V and 3 bases from J, leaving 9 bases between. The DNA for the CDR3 is TGTGCCAGCAGCGCCCGACAGTACACCGGGGAGCTGTTTTTT. Its translation: CASSARQYTGELFF.

This sequence joins TRBV6-5 and TRBJ2-5, with 7 positions matching TRBD2. With the DNA end fitting TRBJ2-7 better, the J assignment may be wrong. The CDR3 covers 15 residues. Germline V gives CDR1 MNHEY, CDR2 SVGAGI. CDR3 sequence (DNA): TGTGCCAGCAGTTACTCGTCAGCGGGAACCTACGAGCAGTACTTC. Translated, it gives CASSYSSAGTYEQYF.

V usage is TRBV5-1 and J usage is TRBJ2-1, with 8 bases lining up with TRBD1. This CDR3 is built from 13 residues. Germline lookup yields CDR1 SGHRS and CDR2 YFSETQ. Trimming cost V 1 base and J 10 bases; bases outside gene matches: 4. Here the CDR3 reads CASSLSQGAEQFF. As DNA, the CDR3 is TGCGCCAGCAGCTTGTCCCAGGGGGCGGAGCAGTTCTTC.

The chain has TRBV7-8 and TRBJ1-2, with 11 bases matching TRBD1. The V and J ends lost 4 bases and 4 bases, in that order; junction bases with no gene match: 11. CDR3 length: 17 amino acids. The germline gives CDR1 SGHVS, CDR2 FQNEAQ. The chain's CDR3 is CASSSPQGQGGFYGYTF. The CDR3 DNA reads as TGTGCCAGCAGCTCTCCGCAGGGACAGGGGGGTTTCTATGGCTACACCTTC.

The V gene is TRBV7-9, the J gene TRBJ2-3, with D hard to call. The CDR3 consists of 14 residues. Trimming pared 4 bases from V and 9 bases from J, leaving 17 bases between. The germline V gene encodes CDR1 SEHNR and CDR2 FQNEAQ (reference sequence). The CDR3 DNA reads TGTGCCAGCAGCTCACGACAAGTTCAAACCACGCAGTATTTT. It encodes CASSSRQVQTTQYF.

This chain uses TRBV19 with TRBJ2-5; a weak D match, TRBD1 (5 bases). Germline V gene lookup returns CDR1 LNHDA and CDR2 SQIVND (reference sequence). Trimming removed 3 bases at V and 4 bases at J, with 12 bases between. This CDR3 region has 14 residues. CDR3 bases: TGTGCCAGTAGTATCGGTGACAGCACAGAGACCCAGTACTTC. It yields the protein CASSIGDSTETQYF.

This chain uses TRBV5-1 with TRBJ2-7; 14 bases are shared with TRBD2. The germline gives CDR1 SGHRS, CDR2 YFSETQ. The CDR3 is made up of 15 amino acids. Trimming at V came to 4 bases and at J to 5 bases, leaving 5 bases not matched to a gene. Here the CDR3 reads CASSDGTSGSHEQYF. The CDR3 DNA is TGCGCCAGCAGCGACGGGACTAGCGGGAGCCACGAGCAGTACTTC.

This chain uses TRBV7-9 with TRBJ1-2; D is unresolved. CDR1 is SEHNR, CDR2 FQNEAQ, per germline (reference sequence). This CDR3 contains 12 residues. V was cut by 0 bases and J by 4 bases, with 3 bases left in between. The CDR3 reads CASSLARYGYTF. The CDR3 DNA reads TGTGCCAGCAGCTTAGCCCGCTATGGCTACACCTTC.

The chain carries TRBV2 and TRBJ2-5; TRBD2 is a possible D gene (7 bases). The V and J ends lost 6 bases and 5 bases respectively, with 19 bases between them. The CDR3 runs 15 residues. Germline assignment: CDR1 SNHLY and CDR2 FYNNEI. The CDR3 region has the DNA TGTGCCAGCAGCCAGACTGGGGGAGGGGGGGAGACCCAGTACTTC. This sequence encodes CASSQTGGGGETQYF.

The chain links TRBV29-1 to TRBJ1-2; D possibly corresponds to TRBD1 (6 bases). Between the trimmed V and J ends, which lost 4 bases and 7 bases, there was a span of 16 bases. Germline V gene data show CDR1 as SQVTM and CDR2 as ANQGSEA. This CDR3 is 13 amino acids long. In DNA form, the CDR3 reads TGCAGCGTTGGATTTCAGGGGATCGTTGGCTACACCTTC. The encoded protein is CSVGFQGIVGYTF.

The gene calls are TRBV9 and TRBJ1-1; D is unclear. CDR1 and CDR2 (germline): SGDLS, YYNGEE. Trimming removed 2 bases at V and 5 bases at J, with 13 bases between. The CDR3 totals 14 residues. The CDR3 loop is CASSVTGLRTEAFF. For the CDR3, the DNA is TGTGCCAGCAGCGTGACGGGTCTGAGGACTGAAGCTTTCTTT.

This clone occurred a few times. The V and J genes are TRBV7-2 and TRBJ2-3; TRBD2 matches 11 bases. This CDR3 is built from 17 residues. The V segment lost 2 bases and the J segment 0 bases; nucleotides outside the gene matches: 4. CDR1 and CDR2 from the germline V gene are SGHTA and FQGNSA. The CDR3 DNA reads TGTGCCAGCAGCTTAAGACTAGCGGGGCCTAGCACAGATACGCAGTATTTT. Translating it yields CASSLRLAGPSTDTQYF. The whole variable domain, filled in from reference TRBV7-2 and TRBJ2-3, reads GAGVSQSPSNKVTEKGKDVELRCDPISGHTALYWYRQSLGQGLEFLIYFQGNSAPDKSGLPSDRFSAERTGGSVSTLTIQRTQQEDSAVYLCASSLRLAGPSTDTQYFGPGTRLTVL.

A few counts support this clone. The chain recombines TRBV11-2 with TRBJ1-3; maybe TRBD1 (5 bases). CDR1 and CDR2 from the germline V gene are SGHAT and FQNNGV. The CDR3 sequence is 15 residues long. V was cut by 5 bases and J by 4 bases, with 15 bases left in between. The CDR3 protein is CASSPPRAPGNTIYF. In nucleotides, the CDR3 is TGTGCCAGCAGCCCGCCCAGGGCTCCCGGAAACACCATATATTTT.

The chain carries TRBV25-1 and TRBJ2-7; possibly TRBD2 for D (6 bases). The germline gives CDR1 MGHDK, CDR2 SYGVNS. This CDR3 spans 13 amino acids. Trimming removed 4 bases at V and 2 bases at J, with 9 bases between. CDR3 bases: TGTGCCAGCAGTGGGGAGGCCACCTACGAGCAGTACTTC. This sequence encodes CASSGEATYEQYF.

V gene TRBV19 combines with J gene TRBJ1-5; 7 bases are shared with TRBD1. The V segment lost 5 bases and the J segment 1 base; nucleotides outside the gene matches: 8. CDR1 LNHDA and CDR2 SQIVND come from the germline V gene (reference sequence). The CDR3 runs 16 residues. Here the CDR3 reads CASSDLTGSSNQPQHF. The CDR3 DNA reads TGTGCCAGTAGTGACTTGACAGGGTCGAGCAATCAGCCCCAGCATTTT.

The rearrangement links TRBV28 to TRBJ2-6; 10 nucleotides match TRBD2. In germline, CDR1 is MDHEN, CDR2 SYDVKM. The CDR3 has 15 amino acids. The junction had 4 bases not matched to a gene; V was cut back by 6 bases and J by 5 bases. CDR3 protein: CASSPTSGRANVLTF. CDR3 DNA: TGTGCCAGCAGCCCTACTAGCGGGAGGGCCAACGTCCTGACTTTC.

A few counts support this clone. This chain connects TRBV5-1 to TRBJ1-1; possibly TRBD1 for D (6 bases). The CDR3 has 15 residues. Germline lookup yields CDR1 SGHRS and CDR2 YFSETQ. Trimming removed 4 bases at V and 6 bases at J, with 19 bases between. The CDR3 DNA follows: TGCGCCAGCAGCACCACTCTACAGGGAATGGCTGAAGCTTTCTTT. Translated: CASSTTLQGMAEAFF.